This record concerns one T cell receptor (beta chain) sequence. The antigen is undetermined. The data were obtained in a study of T cell responses to AZD1222 COVID-19 vaccine. Study results and limitations: In a largely white British group with more females than males, clonal diversity was possibly underestimated. Along spike, vaccine-associated CD4 TCRs were found throughout, with dominance at 160-218 and 743-854. Repertoire sampling occurred only after the peak T cell response. Following two doses of AZD1222, Spike-specific TCR breadth and depth rose.

The CDR3 runs 15 residues. Deletions cut 5 bases from V and 5 bases from J, with 15 bases between. Per the germline V gene, CDR1 is SNHLY and CDR2 is FYNNEI. Sequencing was performed with immunoSEQ multiplex PCR; in TCRdb, only in-frame clones are kept and a portion is missing. The sample records under 85,000 clones, roughly 87% being singletons. The V gene is TRBV2, the J gene TRBJ1-4; D is perhaps TRBD1 (6 bases). The receptor comes from an adult in good health. The specimen was peripheral blood, collected on day 0 of MenACWY control vaccination. CDR3 amino acids: CASSPEGGLNEKLFF. The CDR3 DNA reads as TGTGCCAGCAGTCCGGAGGGGGGCCTGAATGAAAAACTGTTTTTT.